These 28 T cell receptor beta chains came from one sample sequenced in a study of shared clonotypes between healthy human individuals. Data came from immunoSEQ multiplex PCR; TCRdb stores just in-frame clones and leaves some out. Here the sample spans around 690,000 clones, less than 95% being singletons. The sequenced sample consisted of memory CD8+ T cells from PBMCs. Documented subset: CD45RO+ cells pooled with CCR7-negative TemRA cells. The receptors shown here come from a man between 18 and 35 years old in good health. Some clones in this sample may be carry-over from other donors' samples.

The sample holds one count of this clone. This sample includes further DNA sequences coding for the same CDR3. The chain links TRBV7-9 to TRBJ2-1, with TRBD1 as a possible D gene (5 bases). Germline V gene lookup returns CDR1 SEHNR and CDR2 FQNEAQ (reference sequence). The CDR3 sequence is 15 residues long. The V and J ends lost 1 base and 2 bases respectively, with 9 bases between them. The CDR3 spells CASSLGGTPYNEQFF. CDR3 in DNA: TGTGCCAGCAGCTTAGGGGGCACCCCCTACAATGAGCAGTTCTTC.

This chain connects TRBV7-9 to TRBJ2-3; D is uncertain. Germline-derived CDR1 and CDR2 are SEHNR and FQNEAQ (reference sequence). V was trimmed by 4 bases and J by 2 bases, leaving 4 bases between them. This CDR3 has 12 amino acids. The CDR3 sequence is CASSWATDTQYF. As DNA, the CDR3 is TGTGCCAGCAGCTGGGCCACAGATACGCAGTATTTT.

The V and J genes are TRBV2 and TRBJ2-2; D is uncertain. V gave up 2 bases and J gave up 3 bases, with 25 bases separating them. The CDR3 runs to 20 residues. Germline CDR1 is SNHLY and CDR2 is FYNNEI. For the CDR3, the DNA is TGTGCCAGCAGTGAAAGTCTTGAGGAGATTTCGTCTCCTTACACCGGGGAGCTGTTTTTT. Translation: CASSESLEEISSPYTGELFF.

The rearrangement links TRBV15 to TRBJ2-1; possibly TRBD2 for D (6 bases). Germline V gene lookup returns CDR1 LNHNV and CDR2 YYDKDF (reference sequence). Trimming stripped 3 bases from V and 4 bases from J, with 10 bases between. The CDR3 runs to 14 residues. As DNA, the CDR3 is TGTGCCACCAGCAGTTGGGGGGATTACAATGAGCAGTTCTTC. Amino acid sequence: CATSSWGDYNEQFF. Filled out from reference TRBV15 and TRBJ2-1, the complete variable domain reads DAMVIQNPRYQVTQFGKPVTLSCSQTLNHNVMYWYQQKSSQAPKLLFHYYDKDFNNEADTPDNFQSRRPNTSFCFLDIRSPGLGDTAMYLCATSSWGDYNEQFFGPGTRLTVL.

This chain links TRBV27 with TRBJ1-1, with TRBD1 as a possible D gene (6 bases). The germline V gene has CDR1 MNHEY and CDR2 SMNVEV (reference sequence). V dropped 5 bases and J dropped 5 bases, with 15 bases sitting between them. This CDR3 region has 14 residues. CDR3 nucleotide sequence: TGTGCCAGCAGTCCCAGGGGCGCAGGGACTGAAGCTTTCTTT. Translation gives CASSPRGAGTEAFF.

This rearrangement joins TRBV4-3 to TRBJ2-1; weak D call: TRBD2 (6 bases). This CDR3 region has 16 residues. V lost 0 bases and J lost 0, with 9 bases in between. Germline V gene data show CDR1 as LGHNA and CDR2 as YSLEER. CDR3 sequence reads: CASSQDRRGSYNEQFF. CDR3 nucleotides: TGCGCCAGCAGCCAAGATAGGCGGGGCTCCTACAATGAGCAGTTCTTC.

The chain recombines TRBV9 with TRBJ2-5; 8 bases match TRBD1. The CDR3 totals 16 residues. The J segment lost 5 bases and the V segment lost 0 bases, leaving 9 bases of the junction unmatched. Germline lookup yields CDR1 SGDLS and CDR2 YYNGEE. CDR3 amino acids: CASSVGGRGHAETQYF. CDR3 coding DNA: TGTGCCAGCAGCGTAGGGGGCAGGGGGCACGCGGAGACCCAGTACTTC.

The chain has TRBV7-9 and TRBJ2-5; 8 nucleotides agree with TRBD2. V shed 3 bases, J shed 2 bases, and the junction held 2 bases outside the gene matches. The CDR3 contains 14 residues. CDR1 is SEHNR and CDR2 is FQNEAQ in the germline V gene (reference sequence). CDR3 residues: CASSLTSAQETQYF. The DNA of the CDR3 is TGTGCCAGCAGCTTGACTAGCGCTCAAGAGACCCAGTACTTC.

This clone was detected once. The chain couples TRBV4-3 to TRBJ2-7; D not resolved. Germline V gene lookup returns CDR1 LGHNA and CDR2 YSLEER. V dropped 0 bases and J dropped 1 base, with 10 bases sitting between them. This CDR3 contains 15 residues. The CDR3 is CASSQDGSSSYEQYF. The CDR3 coding sequence is TGCGCCAGCAGCCAAGACGGGTCCTCTTCCTACGAGCAGTACTTC.

The V gene is TRBV4-3, the J gene TRBJ2-7; tentatively, D is TRBD1 or TRBD2 (5 bases each). The CDR3 has 15 residues. From germline, CDR1 is LGHNA and CDR2 YSLEER. V was pared by 0 bases and J by 3 bases, with 12 bases between. The DNA of the CDR3 is TGCGCCAGCAGCCAAGATACGGGGCCCTACTACGAGCAGTACTTC. Translation: CASSQDTGPYYEQYF.

The chain employs TRBV28 and TRBJ1-5; no definite D call. Germline CDR1 is MDHEN and CDR2 is SYDVKM. The V end was cut by 6 bases, the J end by 2 bases, with 8 bases between. This CDR3 is 13 amino acids long. Written as DNA, the CDR3 is TGTGCCAGCAGAAAGACCCGCAATCAGCCCCAGCATTTT. Residues: CASRKTRNQPQHF.

The V gene is TRBV5-5, the J gene TRBJ2-7, with D unclear. The CDR3 loop spans 14 amino acids. With 1 base removed from V and 3 bases from J, the gap between germline ends came to 11 bases. CDR1 is SGHKS, CDR2 YYEKEE, per germline (reference sequence). CDR3 nucleotide sequence: TGTGCCAGCAGCTTGTGGGTCATCCTCTACGAGCAGTACTTC. It is translated as CASSLWVILYEQYF.

The gene calls are TRBV6-5 and TRBJ2-2; 12 nucleotides align to TRBD1. The junction had 3 bases not matched to a gene; V was cut back by 4 bases and J by 6 bases. CDR1 is MNHEY and CDR2 is SVGAGI in the germline V gene. The CDR3 consists of 15 residues. The CDR3 is CASSWDRGLSGELFF. The DNA of the CDR3 is TGTGCCAGCAGTTGGGACAGGGGGCTATCCGGGGAGCTGTTTTTT.

The chain couples TRBV4-1 to TRBJ2-7, with 11 bases matching TRBD1. Looked up from germline, CDR1 is MGHRA and CDR2 is YSYEKL. This CDR3 spans 14 amino acids. The trim removed 5 bases at V and 2 bases at J, leaving 2 bases unmatched. Here the CDR3 DNA reads TGCGCCAGCAGCTGGGGACAGGGGGCCTACGAGCAGTACTTC. Translation: CASSWGQGAYEQYF.

Only one count was recorded for this clone. The rearrangement links TRBV29-1 to TRBJ2-7, with 13 bases fitting TRBD2. The CDR3 runs 16 residues. Germline V gene data show CDR1 as SQVTM and CDR2 as ANQGSEA. J gave up 2 bases and V 1 base, and 5 bases lay outside the gene matches. The CDR3 is CSVEGTSGSGTYEQYF. CDR3 DNA: TGCAGCGTTGAAGGGACTAGCGGGAGTGGGACCTACGAGCAGTACTTC.

J is TRBJ2-1 and V is TRBV27; D is possibly TRBD2 (5 bases). V lost 6 bases, J lost 4 bases, and 16 bases lay in between. The CDR3 is made up of 15 amino acids. CDR1 and CDR2 from the germline V gene are MNHEY and SMNVEV (reference sequence). In DNA, the CDR3 is TGTGCCAGCAGCTACACCGGGATTCATTACAATGAGCAGTTCTTC. Residues: CASSYTGIHYNEQFF.

The rearrangement uses TRBV30 and TRBJ1-2, with 7 nucleotides matching TRBD1. The germline V gene has CDR1 GTSNPN and CDR2 SVGIG (reference sequence). The J segment lost 0 bases and the V segment lost 2 bases, leaving 3 bases of the junction unmatched. CDR3 size: 14 residues. CDR3 sequence: CAWSTGVSNYGYTF. The CDR3 nucleotides are TGTGCCTGGAGTACAGGGGTTTCTAACTATGGCTACACCTTC.

The chain links TRBV7-2 to TRBJ1-2, with D unresolved. Trimming removed 5 bases from V and 6 bases from J, with 4 bases in between. The CDR3 length is 10 residues. Germline loops: CDR1 SGHTA, CDR2 FQGNSA. The CDR3 region is CASSPHGYTF. CDR3 sequence (DNA): TGTGCCAGCAGCCCCCATGGCTACACCTTC.

This rearrangement joins TRBV13 to TRBJ2-1, with D unresolved. Germline-derived CDR1 and CDR2 are PRHDT and FYEKMQ (reference sequence). Deletions cut 5 bases from V and 4 bases from J, with 18 bases between. CDR3 length equals 16 residues. The CDR3 DNA follows: TGTGCCAGCAGCCCCTCATCGGCGGAAGATTACAATGAGCAGTTCTTC. Encoded protein: CASSPSSAEDYNEQFF.

This chain links TRBV29-1 with TRBJ2-7; D might be TRBD2 (6 bases). This CDR3 is built from 13 residues. V was cut by 4 bases and J by 2 bases, with 12 bases left in between. Germline V gene data show CDR1 as SQVTM and CDR2 as ANQGSEA. The CDR3 sequence is CSVVGGTPYEQYF. DNA for the CDR3: TGCAGCGTTGTGGGGGGAACCCCCTACGAGCAGTACTTC.

V is TRBV27 and J is TRBJ2-1; possibly TRBD2 for D (7 bases). This CDR3 spans 17 amino acids. V lost 3 bases to trimming and J lost 8 bases, with 23 bases between them. Germline V gene data show CDR1 as MNHEY and CDR2 as SMNVEV (reference sequence). The CDR3 loop reads CASSLGTSGGLGHEQFF. DNA of the CDR3: TGTGCCAGCAGTTTGGGGACGTCGGGGGGCTTAGGGCATGAGCAGTTCTTC.

DNA for the CDR3: TGTGCCAGCAGCGACAGGGCATACAATGAGCAGTTCTTC. Translation: CASSDRAYNEQFF. This chain joins TRBV5-4 and TRBJ2-1; the match to TRBD1 covers 7 bases. The CDR3 extends over 13 amino acids. Per the germline V gene, CDR1 is SGHNT and CDR2 is YYREEE (reference sequence). The ends lost 4 bases at V and 4 bases at J; junction bases unmatched: 2.

The chain uses TRBV29-1 and TRBJ1-2, with 8 bases matching TRBD1. V was pared by 1 base and J by 3 bases, with 13 bases of the junction left unmatched. The CDR3 has 17 residues. In germline, CDR1 is SQVTM, CDR2 ANQGSEA. CDR3 DNA: TGCAGCGTTGAAGTTTGGGGCAGGGGGCCTTCGGACTATGGCTACACCTTC. It yields the protein CSVEVWGRGPSDYGYTF.

To note about this clone: The sample carries other DNA sequences with the same CDR3. V usage is TRBV27 and J usage is TRBJ2-7; D is unresolved. V gave up 0 bases and J gave up 1 base, with 7 bases separating them. The CDR3 consists of 14 residues. Germline CDR1 reads MNHEY; CDR2 reads SMNVEV (reference sequence). CDR3 sequence: CASSLSGQSYEQYF. In DNA form, the CDR3 reads TGTGCCAGCAGTTTATCCGGGCAGTCCTACGAGCAGTACTTC.

The rearrangement joins TRBV7-2 to TRBJ2-2, with D perhaps matching TRBD1 or TRBD2 (6 bases each). CDR3 size: 15 residues. Germline V gene sequence: CDR1 SGHTA, CDR2 FQGNSA. Trimming took off 1 base at V and 7 bases at J, with 13 bases between the two ends. CDR3 sequence (DNA): TGTGCCAGCAGCTTAGTGATAGGGGGGAACGGGGAGCTGTTTTTT. Translating it yields CASSLVIGGNGELFF.

The chain uses TRBV28 and TRBJ1-1; maybe TRBD1 (6 bases). Germline loops: CDR1 MDHEN, CDR2 SYDVKM. V lost 5 bases, J lost 5 bases, and 18 bases lay in between. The CDR3 spans 15 residues. This chain's CDR3 is CASSLISQGLTEAFF. In DNA, the CDR3 is TGTGCCAGCAGTCTGATATCACAGGGTCTAACTGAAGCTTTCTTT.

V is TRBV6-5 and J is TRBJ2-7, with unresolved D. CDR1 and CDR2 from the germline V gene are MNHEY and SVGAGI. The CDR3 is made up of 14 amino acids. Trimming pared 7 bases from V and 2 bases from J, leaving 15 bases between. This CDR3 is CASTVSALTYEQYF. CDR3 coding DNA: TGTGCCAGCACCGTCTCGGCCCTAACCTACGAGCAGTACTTC.

This chain uses TRBV2 with TRBJ1-2; D not resolved. The CDR3 is made up of 13 amino acids. Per the germline V gene, CDR1 is SNHLY and CDR2 is FYNNEI. Trimming pared 6 bases from V and 2 bases from J, leaving 10 bases between. This CDR3 is CASRGAENYGYTF. CDR3 nucleotides: TGTGCCAGCAGGGGCGCAGAGAACTATGGCTACACCTTC.